The 7 T cell receptor beta chains below were found in one sample sequenced in a study of Tregs in tolerant kidney transplant recipients. Method: immunoSEQ multiplex PCR; TCRdb's copy keeps in-frame clones and lacks some. The data hold 200,000 to 300,000 clones, with 84% observed a single time. What was sequenced was CD4+ T cells from blood. The receptors here all came from a human donor in good health.

CDR3 bases: TGCGCCAGCAGCCCGGAGCCCGGGGCCAAAAACATTCAGTACTTC. Its protein product is CASSPEPGAKNIQYF. J is TRBJ2-4 and V is TRBV5-1; D not certain. The germline V gene has CDR1 SGHRS and CDR2 YFSETQ. This CDR3 region has 15 residues. V was cut by 4 bases and J by 1 base, with 12 bases left in between.

This sequence joins TRBV11-2 and TRBJ1-4; D perhaps matches TRBD1 (6 bases). CDR1 and CDR2 from the germline V gene are SGHAT and FQNNGV. The germline V and J ends were trimmed by 5 bases and 6 bases, with 19 bases remaining between them. The CDR3 spans 16 residues. The CDR3 is CASSRHTGRLDEKLFF. In DNA form, the CDR3 reads TGTGCCAGCAGCCGTCATACAGGGAGGTTGGATGAAAAACTGTTTTTT.

The genes are TRBV7-6 and TRBJ2-2; the match to TRBD2 covers 15 bases. CDR3 length: 17 amino acids. V lost 3 bases, J lost 6 bases, and 5 bases stayed unmatched. Germline assignment: CDR1 SGHVS and CDR2 FNYEAQ. CDR3 sequence (DNA): TGTGCCAGCAGCTTGTGGACTAGCGGGGGGGCTGCCGGGGAGCTGTTTTTT. Its protein product is CASSLWTSGGAAGELFF. Combining the CDR3 with reference TRBV7-6 and TRBJ2-2 gives the whole variable domain GAGVSQSPRYKVTKRGQDVALRCDPISGHVSLYWYRQALGQGPEFLTYFNYEAQQDKSGLPNDRFSAERPEGSISTLTIQRTEQRDSAMYRCASSLWTSGGAAGELFFGEGSRLTVL.

The V and J genes are TRBV27 and TRBJ1-1; 8 bases are a match to TRBD1. The germline gives CDR1 MNHEY, CDR2 SMNVEV (reference sequence). The CDR3 consists of 15 residues. The J segment lost 0 bases and the V segment lost 5 bases, leaving 5 bases of the junction unmatched. The CDR3 nucleotides are TGTGCCAGCAGTGCCCAGACAGGGGTGAACACTGAAGCTTTCTTT. Its translation: CASSAQTGVNTEAFF.

The chain links TRBV11-2 to TRBJ2-2; D unclear. V was cut by 6 bases and J by 5 bases, with 16 bases left in between. Germline CDR1 reads SGHAT; CDR2 reads FQNNGV. This CDR3 region has 15 residues. CDR3 sequence reads: CASRQFRLATGELFF. The DNA for the CDR3 is TGTGCCAGCAGACAATTTAGACTCGCGACCGGGGAGCTGTTTTTT.

This chain uses TRBV19 with TRBJ1-1; tentative D call: TRBD1 (5 bases). CDR1 is LNHDA, CDR2 SQIVND, per germline (reference sequence). This CDR3 region has 15 residues. The V end lost 7 bases, the J end lost 5 bases, and 20 bases lay between the germline ends. This chain's CDR3 is CASTTLRGAGTEAFF. The CDR3 DNA reads TGTGCCAGTACCACGTTAAGAGGGGCGGGTACTGAAGCTTTCTTT. The variable domain in full, completed from reference TRBV19 and TRBJ1-1, reads DGGITQSPKYLFRKEGQNVTLSCEQNLNHDAMYWYRQDPGQGLRLIYYSQIVNDFQKGDIAEGYSVSREKKESFPLTVTSAQKNPTAFYLCASTTLRGAGTEAFFGQGTRLTVV.

The chain has TRBV5-5 and TRBJ1-2; D call uncertain. Germline CDR1 is SGHKS and CDR2 is YYEKEE (reference sequence). The CDR3 is 14 residues long. Trimming pared 5 bases from V and 0 bases from J, leaving 11 bases between. CDR3 DNA sequence: TGTGCCAGCAGTTCACGGATGGCTAACTATGGCTACACCTTC. Encoded protein: CASSSRMANYGYTF. The full variable domain, in which reference TRBV5-5 and TRBJ1-2 provide the parts outside the CDR3, is DAGVTQSPTHLIKTRGQQVTLRCSPISGHKSVSWYQQVLGQGPQFIFQYYEKEERGRGNFPDRFSARQFPNYSSELNVNALLLGDSALYLCASSSRMANYGYTFGSGTRLTVV.